This entry is about one TCR beta chain. The antigen is not known. An overlapping HIV-1 Gag peptide pool stimulated these cells at 0.95 to 1 ug/peptide/mL. CD40L/CD69 double-negative CD45RO-high memory CD4+ T cells were collected. The CDR3 covers 13 residues. Germline CDR1 SGHRS, CDR2 YFSETQ. Trimming took off 3 bases at V and 4 bases at J, with 10 bases between the two ends. This was the immunoSEQ version 4 assay in survey mode. Using immunoSEQ multiplex PCR, the repertoire was profiled, and TCRdb retains in-frame clones only, with some absent. Of about 43,000 clones listed, 75% to 85% were seen once; the top ten hold 14%. This entry is derived from a study of persistence of HIV-infected CD4 T cells.

Here the sequenced sample was CD4+ T cells sorted from PBMCs after roughly 18-hour stimulation, taken from a patient who received antiretroviral therapy. The TCR was taken from an adult man with HIV who was CMV-seropositive. This chain connects TRBV5-1 to TRBJ2-5; no reliable D call. The CDR3 here is CASSWQALETQYF. The CDR3 DNA reads TGCGCCAGCAGCTGGCAGGCCCTAGAGACCCAGTACTTC.